One and the same sample provided the 15 T cell receptor beta chains below, sequenced in a study of STAT5B mutations in CD4+ large granular lymphocyte leukemia. The table came from immunoSEQ multiplex PCR; TCRdb's copy has only in-frame clones and leaves some out. The sample carries roughly 30,000 clones, around 80% recorded once. What was sequenced was CD4+ T cells from blood buffy coats. Receptors originate from a human donor in good health.

Worth noting for this clone: Other DNA sequences in the sample encode the same CDR3. The chain employs TRBV9 and TRBJ1-4; D is unclear. The V end was cut by 0 bases, the J end by 4 bases, with 10 bases between. This CDR3 is built from 15 residues. The germline V gene encodes CDR1 SGDLS and CDR2 YYNGEE. For the CDR3, the DNA is TGTGCCAGCAGCGTAGAAGTGGGCAGTAATGAAAAACTGTTTTTT. Encoded protein: CASSVEVGSNEKLFF.

The CDR3 loop is CASSFYTDTQYF. The CDR3 DNA reads as TGTGCCAGCAGCTTCTACACAGATACGCAGTATTTT. The chain combines TRBV11-1 with TRBJ2-3; D unresolved. The CDR3 runs 12 residues. Trimming left V 3 bases short and J 2 bases short, with 3 bases between. CDR1 SGHAT and CDR2 FQDESV come from the germline V gene (reference sequence).

CDR3 residues: CAIRDNGGSYEQYF. The DNA of the CDR3 is TGTGCCATCAGAGATAACGGGGGCTCCTACGAGCAGTACTTC. The genes are TRBV10-3 and TRBJ2-7; the D gene is possibly TRBD2 (6 bases). The ends were cut back, 6 bases at V and 0 bases at J, with 12 bases in the middle. Looked up from germline, CDR1 is ENHRY and CDR2 is SYGVKD. The CDR3 is 14 residues long.

This chain connects TRBV4-2 to TRBJ1-6; possibly TRBD1 for D (5 bases). The germline gives CDR1 LGHNA, CDR2 YNFKEQ. Trimming cost V 0 bases and J 2 bases, with 11 bases left between them. CDR3 length: 17 amino acids. CDR3 DNA: TGTGCCAGCAGCCAAGAGGGGCAGGGTCCCTATAATTCACCCCTCCACTTT. Residues: CASSQEGQGPYNSPLHF.

The chain carries TRBV19 and TRBJ2-2; 7 bases line up with TRBD2. This CDR3 has 16 residues. In germline, CDR1 is LNHDA, CDR2 SQIVND (reference sequence). Losses at the gene ends were 5 bases for V and 2 bases for J; bases not matched to a gene: 8. CDR3 loop: CASSPQRGTNTGELFF. Written as DNA, the CDR3 is TGTGCCAGTAGTCCCCAGCGGGGAACTAACACCGGGGAGCTGTTTTTT.

V usage is TRBV11-3 and J usage is TRBJ2-1; weak D call: TRBD2 (5 bases). Per the germline V gene, CDR1 is SGHNT and CDR2 is YENEEA. The CDR3 covers 15 residues. Trimming took off 1 base at V and 5 bases at J, with 12 bases between the two ends. The CDR3, as DNA: TGTGCCAGCAGCTTAGGCGGGTTAGAGGACAATGAGCAGTTCTTC. As protein: CASSLGGLEDNEQFF.

This clone showed up just once. The germline gene is not matched at one end of the junction; a read error may be the cause. V usage is TRBV11-1 and J usage is TRBJ1-1; D is uncertain. The CDR3 is 13 residues long. From germline, CDR1 is SGHAT and CDR2 FQDESV (reference sequence). The CDR3 protein is CAGSSQMNTEAFF. CDR3 bases: TGTGCCGGCAGCTCACAGATGAACACTGAAGCTTTCTTT.

V usage is TRBV9 and J usage is TRBJ2-7; 9 bases are a match to TRBD1. CDR3 length equals 15 residues. The J segment lost 2 bases and the V segment lost 3 bases, leaving 6 bases of the junction unmatched. Germline CDR1 and CDR2: SGDLS and YYNGEE. CDR3 in DNA: TGTGCCAGCAGCGAGGGACAGGGATCCCCCTACGAGCAGTACTTC. This translates into CASSEGQGSPYEQYF.

This chain uses TRBV9 with TRBJ2-3, with TRBD2 matching over 8 bases. The CDR3 totals 20 residues. Germline V gene sequence: CDR1 SGDLS, CDR2 YYNGEE. The V gene end was trimmed by 4 bases and the J gene end by 2 bases; junction bases not matched to a gene: 21. CDR3 nucleotide sequence: TGTGCCAGCAGCCCTCGAGGTCTCACTATGCGGGGGGCGACCACAGATACGCAGTATTTT. Protein product: CASSPRGLTMRGATTDTQYF.

The V and J genes are TRBV7-9 and TRBJ2-3, with TRBD2 identical over 7 bases. CDR1 and CDR2 (germline): SEHNR, FQNEAQ (reference sequence). This CDR3 is built from 15 residues. J was trimmed by 3 bases and V by 5 bases; bases with no gene match: 8. CDR3: CASSLLGEGTDTQYF. The DNA for the CDR3 is TGTGCCAGCAGCCTTCTAGGGGAGGGGACAGATACGCAGTATTTT.

This clone was seen more than once but under ten times. The genes are TRBV7-7 and TRBJ2-2; no clear D. The V and J ends lost 4 bases and 1 base respectively, with 13 bases between them. CDR1 and CDR2 from the germline V gene are SSHAT and FNYEAQ (reference sequence). The CDR3 contains 16 residues. The CDR3, as DNA: TGTGCCAGCAGCTCGACACCGGGCCTGAACACCGGGGAGCTGTTTTTT. It encodes CASSSTPGLNTGELFF. The whole variable domain, filled in from reference TRBV7-7 and TRBJ2-2, reads GAGVSQSPRYKVTKRGQDVTLRCDPISSHATLYWYQQALGQGPEFLTYFNYEAQPDKSGLPSDRFSAERPEGSISTLTIQRTEQRDSAMYRCASSSTPGLNTGELFFGEGSRLTVL.

This chain uses TRBV14 with TRBJ2-1, with a weak D call TRBD2 (5 bases). The length of the CDR3 is 12 residues. Germline values: CDR1 SGHDN, CDR2 FVKESK. The V and J ends lost 11 bases and 1 base respectively, with 9 bases between them. The CDR3 sequence: CAQEASYNEQFF. Here the CDR3 DNA reads TGTGCCCAGGAGGCGTCCTACAATGAGCAGTTCTTC.

The chain carries TRBV6-5 and TRBJ1-5; D is uncertain. Trimming took 2 bases from V and 5 from J, leaving 7 bases between them. This CDR3 spans 13 amino acids. Germline-derived CDR1 and CDR2 are MNHEY and SVGAGI. The CDR3 bases are TGTGCCAGCAGTTACGCGGTCCATCAGCCCCAGCATTTT. This codes for CASSYAVHQPQHF.

This chain links TRBV6-5 with TRBJ2-5; TRBD1 or TRBD2 may be the D gene (7 bases each). Trimming stripped 4 bases from V and 5 bases from J, with 17 bases between. The germline V gene has CDR1 MNHEY and CDR2 SVGAGI. This CDR3 spans 15 amino acids. Here the CDR3 reads CASSSNRGGTETQYF. CDR3 coding DNA: TGTGCCAGCAGTTCTAACAGGGGAGGGACGGAGACCCAGTACTTC.

The chain combines TRBV7-2 with TRBJ2-5; tentative D call: TRBD2 (6 bases). This CDR3 spans 13 amino acids. Trimming shortened V by 3 bases and J by 5 bases, and 10 bases separated the two germline ends. Looked up from germline, CDR1 is SGHTA and CDR2 is FQGNSA. The CDR3 DNA reads as TGTGCCAGCAGCTTGGGACTTAGTGAGACCCAGTACTTC. Encoded protein: CASSLGLSETQYF. Full variable domain (outside the CDR3, taken from reference TRBV7-2 and TRBJ2-5): GAGVSQSPSNKVTEKGKDVELRCDPISGHTALYWYRQSLGQGLEFLIYFQGNSAPDKSGLPSDRFSAERTGGSVSTLTIQRTQQEDSAVYLCASSLGLSETQYFGPGTRLLVL.